The clone carrying this TCR beta chain was observed once. The data stem from a study of blood T cell repertoires in COVID-19. Study background: Samples representing acute and convalescent COVID-19 were sourced from the United States, Italy and Spain. PBMCs, B-cell-depleted T cells, or T cells provided the cDNA or gDNA that made up the material.

TCRdb keeps only in-frame clones here, not all; method: immunoSEQ multiplex PCR. The sample records 15,000 to 20,000 clones, under 90% being singletons. Trimming pared 0 bases from V and 4 bases from J, leaving 11 bases between. The CDR3 consists of 15 residues. Germline V gene sequence: CDR1 LNHNV, CDR2 YYDKDF (reference sequence). The receptor's source is a human donor with active COVID-19. The donor label of this sample is uncertain. Material: peripheral blood. V and J are TRBV15 and TRBJ2-3, with D perhaps TRBD2 (7 bases). Written as DNA, the CDR3 is TGTGCCACCAGCAGAGAGGTCGGGGGGCCAGATACGCAGTATTTT. It specifies CATSREVGGPDTQYF.